A selection of T cell receptor beta chains follows, all from one sample in a study of blood T cell repertoires in COVID-19. The table came from immunoSEQ multiplex PCR; TCRdb's copy has only in-frame clones and leaves some out. The table lists around 230,000 clones, approximately 85% of them singletons. Sequencing used peripheral blood. The receptors derive from a man aged 45-65 years with COVID-19, enrolled during active disease. Both conserved end residues are part of each CDR3. D genes are given only for firm matches. Only some rows state a clone size, as once, few, many or a class for expanded clones.

clone_size | j_call | d_call | v_call | cdr3_nt | cdr3_aa
once | TRBJ2-5 | - | TRBV28 | TGTGCCAGCAAGTCCAGGGTCTGGGAGACCCAGTACTTC | CASKSRVWETQYF
- | TRBJ2-3 | TRBD2 | TRBV5-1 | TGCGCCAGCCGCGGGGGGGACCTCGGTACGCAGTATTTT | CASRGGDLGTQYF
- | TRBJ2-2 | TRBD2 | TRBV5-1 | TGCGCCAGCAGCTCCCCCAGGACTAGCGGGGGGCTCTCGAACACCGGGGAGCTGTTTTTT | CASSSPRTSGGLSNTGELFF
- | TRBJ2-2 | - | TRBV6-5 | TGTGCCAGCACGGTGGCAGGGGACACCGGGGAGCTGTTTTTT | CASTVAGDTGELFF
- | TRBJ2-2 | - | TRBV6-5 | TGTGCCAGCAGTTTTTGGACAAACGGGGAGCTGTTTTTT | CASSFWTNGELFF
- | TRBJ2-5 | TRBD2 | TRBV9 | TGTGCCAGCAGCCCCCGGCGTTTAGCGGGGGGTCAAGAGACCCAGTACTTC | CASSPRRLAGGQETQYF
- | TRBJ2-2 | TRBD2 | TRBV4-1 | TGCGCCAGCAGCCTCCAACTTTATAGCGGGGGAGGGGAGCTGTTTTTT | CASSLQLYSGGGELFF
few | TRBJ1-2 | - | TRBV9 | TGTGCCAGCAGCGTAGCAATGGACTCTAACTATGGCTACACCTTC | CASSVAMDSNYGYTF
- | TRBJ1-2 | - | TRBV5-4 | TGTGCCAGCACTACCCGGGACGCGGGGGGCTACACCTTC | CASTTRDAGGYTF
- | TRBJ1-5 | - | TRBV6-5 | TGTGCCAGCAGCCAGGGGAGAGATAGCAATCAGCCCCAGCATTTT | CASSQGRDSNQPQHF
- | TRBJ1-5 | - | TRBV15 | TGTGCCACCAGCAGATACGACGGCTCAGCGGGGAGCAATCAGCCCCAGCATTTT | CATSRYDGSAGSNQPQHF
- | TRBJ1-1 | - | TRBV2 | TGTGCCAGCAAACAAGGTATAGGGAGGACTGAAGCTTTCTTT | CASKQGIGRTEAFF
- | TRBJ1-2 | - | TRBV3-1/TRBV3-2 | TGTGCCAGCAGCCAAGTCCCAGGGAGGTATGGCTACACCTTC | CASSQVPGRYGYTF
once | TRBJ1-6 | - | TRBV7-9 | TGTGCCAGCAGCTTAGCAAGCGGGGTTAATTCACCCCTCCACTTT | CASSLASGVNSPLHF
- | TRBJ1-2 | - | TRBV7-2 | TGTGCCAGCAGCTTAGAGGGGATTAAGCGTGGCTACACCTTC | CASSLEGIKRGYTF
- | TRBJ1-2 | - | TRBV24-1 | TGTGCCACCAGTGACCTGGACAGTGTGGGCTACACCTTC | CATSDLDSVGYTF
- | TRBJ2-7 | TRBD1 | TRBV6-5 | TGTGCCAGTCGCCCATCCGGGGACAGAGCCTACGAGCAGTACTTC | CASRPSGDRAYEQYF
- | TRBJ1-5 | TRBD1 | TRBV15 | TGTGCCACCAGGGGAAGGGGGCCGGGTCAGCCCCAGCATTTT | CATRGRGPGQPQHF
- | TRBJ2-1 | TRBD1 | TRBV28 | TGTGCCAGCAGTTACCCTAGGACAGGGGGTAATGAGCAGTTCTTC | CASSYPRTGGNEQFF
- | TRBJ2-7 | - | TRBV5-4 | TGTGCCAGCAGCTTGTGGCGGTCCTCCTACGAGCAGTACTTC | CASSLWRSSYEQYF
- | TRBJ2-2 | TRBD1 | TRBV5-4 | TGTGCCAGCAGCCGGCCGGGACAGGGGGCGGCCGGGGAGCTGTTTTTT | CASSRPGQGAAGELFF
- | TRBJ1-4 | - | TRBV4-3 | TGCGCCAGCAGCCCCGCGCGGCAGGGTGGTGAAAAACTGTTTTTT | CASSPARQGGEKLFF
- | TRBJ1-1 | - | TRBV5-8 | TGTGCCAGCAGCTTGGTGGCAGGGAACACTGAAGCTTTCTTT | CASSLVAGNTEAFF
- | TRBJ1-4 | - | TRBV10-3 | TGTGCCATCAGTGAAGGCAGGGCGCTTAATGAAAAACTGTTTTTT | CAISEGRALNEKLFF
- | TRBJ1-5 | TRBD1 | TRBV30 | TGTGCCTGGAGTGAGGGAAGGACAGGGGAAAGCAATCAGCCCCAGCATTTT | CAWSEGRTGESNQPQHF
- | TRBJ2-3 | TRBD2 | TRBV5-1 | TGCGCCAGCAGCAGCGGGACTAGCCTACCCACAGATACGCAGTATTTT | CASSSGTSLPTDTQYF
- | TRBJ2-7 | - | TRBV20-1 | TGCAGTGCTAGGCAGGGGAACGAGCAGTACTTC | CSARQGNEQYF
- | TRBJ1-2 | TRBD1 | TRBV5-1 | TGCGCGAGCAGAGACGGACAGGGAGACTATGGCTACACCTTC | CASRDGQGDYGYTF
- | TRBJ1-5 | - | TRBV3-1/TRBV3-2 | TGTGCCAGCAGCCAAGGGGCAGGGCTCAATCAGCCCCAGCATTTT | CASSQGAGLNQPQHF
- | TRBJ1-4 | TRBD1 | TRBV5-1 | TGCGCCAGCAGCTTACAGGGGTTAACTAATGAAAAACTGTTTTTT | CASSLQGLTNEKLFF
- | TRBJ1-1 | - | TRBV10-3 | TGTGCCATCAGTCGAACAGGACCTGCTGAAGCTTTCTTT | CAISRTGPAEAFF
- | TRBJ1-1 | - | TRBV5-8 | TGTGCCAGCAGCTTGTCCAGGGCTTACACTGAAGCTTTCTTT | CASSLSRAYTEAFF
- | TRBJ1-5 | - | TRBV6-2/TRBV6-3 | TGTGCCAGCAGCTCGGACAGTTCAAATCAGCCCCAGCATTTT | CASSSDSSNQPQHF
- | TRBJ1-3 | - | TRBV13 | TGTGCCAGCAGCTTAGTCCAACCGGGTGTCACCCTCTCTGGAAACACCATATATTTT | CASSLVQPGVTLSGNTIYF
- | TRBJ1-5 | - | TRBV6-6 | TGTGCCAGCAGCAATAGGGGGGGGCAGCCCCAGCATTTT | CASSNRGGQPQHF
- | TRBJ2-3 | TRBD2 | TRBV7-6 | TGTGCCAGCAGCTTAGCGGCGACTAGCGGGGCTGGAGATACGCAGTATTTT | CASSLAATSGAGDTQYF
- | TRBJ2-1 | - | TRBV28 | TGTGCCAGCAGTTTTTTCCAGGGGACCTCCCCGAGCTCCTACAATGAGCAGTTCTTC | CASSFFQGTSPSSYNEQFF
- | TRBJ1-6 | - | TRBV5-6 | TGTGCCAGCAGCGCCTTGGTGGGGGCGGATTCACCCCTCCACTTT | CASSALVGADSPLHF
- | TRBJ2-6 | - | TRBV6-2/TRBV6-3 | TGTGCCAGCAGTTATAACAGACCCACCTCTGGGGCCAACGTCCTGACTTTC | CASSYNRPTSGANVLTF
- | TRBJ1-2 | - | TRBV2 | TGTGCCAGCAGTGATTCGACAGATGGCTACACCTTC | CASSDSTDGYTF
- | TRBJ1-1 | TRBD1 | TRBV10-3 | TGTGCCATCAGTCCCGGGACAGTGAACACTGAAGCTTTCTTT | CAISPGTVNTEAFF
- | TRBJ1-1 | TRBD1 | TRBV5-4 | TGTGCCAGCAGCTTCCCGGACAGGGGGCGAATGAACACTGAAGCTTTCTTT | CASSFPDRGRMNTEAFF
- | TRBJ2-5 | - | TRBV3-1/TRBV3-2 | TGTGCCAGCAGCCAGATGGGGACTCAAGAGACCCAGTACTTC | CASSQMGTQETQYF
- | TRBJ1-1 | - | TRBV6-6 | TGTGCCAGCAGTTACTCGGCAGACACTGAAGCTTTCTTT | CASSYSADTEAFF
- | TRBJ1-5 | - | TRBV5-1 | TGCGCCAGCAGCCCCGACAGCCCCAATCAGCCCCAGCATTTT | CASSPDSPNQPQHF
few | TRBJ1-2 | - | TRBV13 | TGTGCCAGCACCCCTGGGAGCCCACAAAACTATGGCTACACCTTC | CASTPGSPQNYGYTF
- | TRBJ2-7 | - | TRBV11-2 | TGTGCCAGCAGCCCGGGGAGATCCTACGAGCAGTACTTC | CASSPGRSYEQYF
- | TRBJ2-7 | - | TRBV21-1 | TGTGCCAGCAGCAAATTACCAGGGTCGTCCTACGAGCAGTACTTC | CASSKLPGSSYEQYF
- | TRBJ2-5 | TRBD2 | TRBV7-7 | TGTGCTAGCAGCTTAGTCCGGGGGGGGAAAGAGACCCAGTACTTC | CASSLVRGGKETQYF
- | TRBJ1-4 | - | TRBV6-5 | TGTGCCAGCAGCCGTAGCGGGGAAAAACTGTTTTTT | CASSRSGEKLFF
- | TRBJ2-3 | TRBD1 | TRBV19 | TGTGCCAGTAGTGTAGGGACAGGGCTTCGGACAGATACGCAGTATTTT | CASSVGTGLRTDTQYF